This T cell receptor (beta chain) emerged from a study of blood T cell repertoires in COVID-19. For the study at large: From the United States, Italy and Spain came samples of acute and convalescent COVID-19.

In the authors' workflow: Reference gene primer amplification gave nucleated cell count estimates. Data came from immunoSEQ multiplex PCR; TCRdb stores just in-frame clones and leaves some out. The DNA gave D and trimming, while V, J and clone size come from that table. This table holds 130,000 to 150,000 clones, about 89% found once. The V end was cut by 5 bases, the J end by 10 bases, with 17 bases between. CDR3 length: 13 residues. CDR1 and CDR2 from the germline V gene are SNHLY and FYNNEI. This clonotype was obtained from a man aged 45-60 years who had recovered from COVID-19. The sample was peripheral blood. This chain links TRBV2 with TRBJ1-1; D not resolved. CDR3 bases: TGTGCCAGCAGTAGATCCGGGAGTCGCGGAGCTTTCTTT. Its translation is CASSRSGSRGAFF.